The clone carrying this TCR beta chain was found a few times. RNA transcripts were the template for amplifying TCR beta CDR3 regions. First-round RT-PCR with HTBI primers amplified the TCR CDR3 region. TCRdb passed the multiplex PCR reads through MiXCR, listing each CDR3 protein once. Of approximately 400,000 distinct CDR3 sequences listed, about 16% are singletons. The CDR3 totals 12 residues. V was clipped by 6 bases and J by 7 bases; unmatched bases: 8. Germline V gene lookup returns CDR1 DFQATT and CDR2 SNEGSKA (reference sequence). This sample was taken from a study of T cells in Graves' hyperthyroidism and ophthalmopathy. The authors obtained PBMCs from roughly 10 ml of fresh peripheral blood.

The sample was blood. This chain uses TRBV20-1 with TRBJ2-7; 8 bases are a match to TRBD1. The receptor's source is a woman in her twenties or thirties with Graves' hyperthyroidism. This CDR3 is CSATQGAREQYF. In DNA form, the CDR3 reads TGCAGTGCAACTCAGGGGGCGCGGGAGCAGTACTTC.